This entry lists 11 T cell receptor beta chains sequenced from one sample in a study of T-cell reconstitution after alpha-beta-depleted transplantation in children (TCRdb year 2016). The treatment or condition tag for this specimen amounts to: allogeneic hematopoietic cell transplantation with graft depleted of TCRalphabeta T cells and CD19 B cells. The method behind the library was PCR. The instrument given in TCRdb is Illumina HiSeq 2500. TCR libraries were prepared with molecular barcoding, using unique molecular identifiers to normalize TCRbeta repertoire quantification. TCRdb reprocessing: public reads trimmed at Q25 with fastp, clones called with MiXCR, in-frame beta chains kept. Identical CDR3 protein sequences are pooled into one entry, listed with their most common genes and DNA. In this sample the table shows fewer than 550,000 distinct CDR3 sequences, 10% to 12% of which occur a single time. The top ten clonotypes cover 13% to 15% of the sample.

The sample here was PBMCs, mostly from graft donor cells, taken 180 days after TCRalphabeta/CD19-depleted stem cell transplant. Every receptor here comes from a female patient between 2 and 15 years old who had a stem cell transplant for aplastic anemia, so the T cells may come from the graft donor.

DNA for the CDR3: TGTGCCACCAGTGACCCCTATAATAGCGGGAGGCCCGATGAGCAGTTCTTC. Its protein product is CATSDPYNSGRPDEQFF. The chain combines TRBV24-1 with TRBJ2-1; 10 bases line up with TRBD2. The length of the CDR3 is 17 residues. The V and J ends lost 4 bases and 8 bases, in that order; junction bases with no gene match: 13. Germline CDR1 reads KGHDR; CDR2 reads SFDVKD.

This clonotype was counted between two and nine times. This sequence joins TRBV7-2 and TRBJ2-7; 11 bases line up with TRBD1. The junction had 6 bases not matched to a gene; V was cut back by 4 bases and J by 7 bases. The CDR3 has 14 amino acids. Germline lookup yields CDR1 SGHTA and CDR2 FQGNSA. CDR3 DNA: TGTGCCAGCAGCTCCCGGGACAGGGGGAGGGAGCAGTACTTC. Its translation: CASSSRDRGREQYF.

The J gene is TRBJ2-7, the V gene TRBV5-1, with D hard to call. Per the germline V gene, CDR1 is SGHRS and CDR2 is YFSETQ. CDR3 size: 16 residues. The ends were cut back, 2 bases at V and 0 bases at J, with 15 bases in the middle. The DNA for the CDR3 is TGCGCCAGCAGCTTACTAATCTCGGTGGGCTCCTACGAGCAGTACTTC. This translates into CASSLLISVGSYEQYF.

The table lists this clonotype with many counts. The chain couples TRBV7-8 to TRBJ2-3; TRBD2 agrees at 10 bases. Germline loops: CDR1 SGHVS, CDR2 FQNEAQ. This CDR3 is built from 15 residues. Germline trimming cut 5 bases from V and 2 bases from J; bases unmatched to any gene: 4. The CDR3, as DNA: TGTGCCAGCAGCGGACTAGCGGTCGACACAGATACGCAGTATTTT. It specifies CASSGLAVDTDTQYF.

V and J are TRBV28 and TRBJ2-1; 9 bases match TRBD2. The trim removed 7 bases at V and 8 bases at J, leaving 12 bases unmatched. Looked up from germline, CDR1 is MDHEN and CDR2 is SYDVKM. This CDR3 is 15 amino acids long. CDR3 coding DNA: TGTGCCAGCATACCAGCGGGAGGTATTAAGGATGAGCAGTTCTTC. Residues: CASIPAGGIKDEQFF.

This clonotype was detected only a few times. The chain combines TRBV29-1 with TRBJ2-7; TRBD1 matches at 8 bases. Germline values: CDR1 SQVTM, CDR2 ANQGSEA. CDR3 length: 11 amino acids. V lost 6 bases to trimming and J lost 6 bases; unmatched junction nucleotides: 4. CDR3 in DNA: TGCAGCGTAGAGCAGGGGGCCGAGCAGTACGTC. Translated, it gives CSVEQGAEQYV.

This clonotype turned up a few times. DNA for the CDR3: TGTGCCAGCAGTTACTCGAGCGGGGAGCCTTACGAGCAGTACTTC. Amino acids: CASSYSSGEPYEQYF. The chain links TRBV6-2 or TRBV6-3 to TRBJ2-7, with 7 bases lining up with TRBD2. With 0 bases clipped from V and 4 bases from J, the junction kept 6 bases outside the gene matches. CDR3 size: 15 residues. CDR1 is MNHEY, CDR2 SVGEGT, per germline.

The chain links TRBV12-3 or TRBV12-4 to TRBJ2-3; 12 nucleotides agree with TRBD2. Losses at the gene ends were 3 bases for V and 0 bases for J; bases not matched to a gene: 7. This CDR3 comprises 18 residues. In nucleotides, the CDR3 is TGTGCCAGCAGTTTCGGACTAGCGGGACGCTCTAGCACAGATACGCAGTATTTT. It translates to CASSFGLAGRSSTDTQYF.

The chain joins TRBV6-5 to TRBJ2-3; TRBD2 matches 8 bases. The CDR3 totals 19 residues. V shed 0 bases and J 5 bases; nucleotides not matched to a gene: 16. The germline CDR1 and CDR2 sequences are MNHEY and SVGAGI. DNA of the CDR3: TGTGCCAGCAGTTACTCTTTCTGGGGAGCGGGAGAAGGGGTAGATACGCAGTATTTT. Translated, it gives CASSYSFWGAGEGVDTQYF.

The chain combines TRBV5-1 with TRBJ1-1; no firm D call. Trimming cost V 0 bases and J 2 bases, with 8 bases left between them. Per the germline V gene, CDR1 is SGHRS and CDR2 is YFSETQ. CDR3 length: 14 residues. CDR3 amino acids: CASSLEARNTEAFF. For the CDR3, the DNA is TGCGCCAGCAGCTTGGAGGCAAGAAACACTGAAGCTTTCTTT.

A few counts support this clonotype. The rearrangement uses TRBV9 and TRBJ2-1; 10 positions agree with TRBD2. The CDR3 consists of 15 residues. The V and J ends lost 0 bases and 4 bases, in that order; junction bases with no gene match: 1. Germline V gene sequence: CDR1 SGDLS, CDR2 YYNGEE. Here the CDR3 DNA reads TGTGCCAGCAGCGTAGCGACTAGCGGGTACAATGAGCAGTTCTTC. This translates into CASSVATSGYNEQFF.